This T cell receptor beta chain was sequenced in a study of blood T cell repertoires in COVID-19. Using immunoSEQ multiplex PCR, the repertoire was profiled, and TCRdb retains in-frame clones only, with some absent. The table has around 150,000 clones, more than 75% seen once. The sequenced material came from peripheral blood. The source of this sequence is a man aged 40-55 years with acute or convalescent COVID-19.

CDR3 nucleotides: TGTGCCAGCAGCTTGAGGACAGTAACCTACGAGCAGTACTTC. Translation: CASSLRTVTYEQYF. The chain uses TRBV7-2 and TRBJ2-7; D may be TRBD1 (6 bases). The CDR3 length is 14 residues. Trimming shortened V by 3 bases and J by 2 bases, and 11 bases separated the two germline ends. Looked up from germline, CDR1 is SGHTA and CDR2 is FQGNSA. Together with reference TRBV7-2 and TRBJ2-7, the CDR3 gives the full variable domain: GAGVSQSPSNKVTEKGKDVELRCDPISGHTALYWYRQSLGQGLEFLIYFQGNSAPDKSGLPSDRFSAERTGGSVSTLTIQRTQQEDSAVYLCASSLRTVTYEQYFGPGTRLTVT.